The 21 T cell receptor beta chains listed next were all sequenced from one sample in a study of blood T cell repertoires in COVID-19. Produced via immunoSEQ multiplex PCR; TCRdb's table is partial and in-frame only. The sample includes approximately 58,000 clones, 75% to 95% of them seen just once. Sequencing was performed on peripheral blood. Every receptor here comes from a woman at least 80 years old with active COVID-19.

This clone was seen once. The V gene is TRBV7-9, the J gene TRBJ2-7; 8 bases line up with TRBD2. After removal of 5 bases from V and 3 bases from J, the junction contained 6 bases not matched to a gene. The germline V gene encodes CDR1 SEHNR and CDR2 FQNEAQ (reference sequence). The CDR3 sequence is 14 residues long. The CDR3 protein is CASSPGTRVYEQYF. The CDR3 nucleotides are TGTGCCAGCAGCCCCGGGACTAGGGTCTACGAGCAGTACTTC.

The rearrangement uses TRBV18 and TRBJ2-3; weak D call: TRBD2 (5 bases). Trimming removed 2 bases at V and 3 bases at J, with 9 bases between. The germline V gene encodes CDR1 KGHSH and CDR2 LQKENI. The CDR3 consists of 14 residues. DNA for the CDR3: TGTGCCAGCTCACCAGGGGAGCCTACAGATACGCAGTATTTT. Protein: CASSPGEPTDTQYF. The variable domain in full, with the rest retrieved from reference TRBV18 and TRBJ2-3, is NAGVMQNPRHLVRRRGQEARLRCSPMKGHSHVYWYRQLPEEGLKFMVYLQKENIIDESGMPKERFSAEFPKEGPSILRIQQVVRGDSAAYFCASSPGEPTDTQYFGPGTRLTVL.

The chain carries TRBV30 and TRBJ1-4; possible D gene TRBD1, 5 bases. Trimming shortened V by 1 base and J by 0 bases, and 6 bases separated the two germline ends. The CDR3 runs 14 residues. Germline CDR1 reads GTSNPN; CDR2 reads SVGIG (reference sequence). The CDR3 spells CAWSEGPTNEKLFF. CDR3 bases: TGTGCCTGGAGTGAGGGGCCAACTAATGAAAAACTGTTTTTT.

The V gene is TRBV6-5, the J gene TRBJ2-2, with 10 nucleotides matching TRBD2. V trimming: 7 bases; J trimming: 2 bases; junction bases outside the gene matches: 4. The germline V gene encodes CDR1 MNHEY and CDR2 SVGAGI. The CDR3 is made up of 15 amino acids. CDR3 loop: CASISGRPNTGELFF. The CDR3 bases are TGTGCCAGCATTAGCGGGAGGCCCAACACCGGGGAGCTGTTTTTT.

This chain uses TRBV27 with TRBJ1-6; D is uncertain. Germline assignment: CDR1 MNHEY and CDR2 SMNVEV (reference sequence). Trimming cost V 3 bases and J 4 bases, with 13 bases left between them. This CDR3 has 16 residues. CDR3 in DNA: TGTGCCAGCAGTTTTTGGACTGGAAGTTATAATTCACCCCTCCACTTT. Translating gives CASSFWTGSYNSPLHF.

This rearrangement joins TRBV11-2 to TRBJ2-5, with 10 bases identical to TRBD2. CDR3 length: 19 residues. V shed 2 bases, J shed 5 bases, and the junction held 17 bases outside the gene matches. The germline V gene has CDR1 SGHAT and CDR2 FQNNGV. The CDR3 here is CASSLKWGGIAGGGETQYF. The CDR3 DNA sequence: TGTGCCAGCAGCTTAAAGTGGGGTGGGATAGCGGGAGGCGGTGAGACCCAGTACTTC. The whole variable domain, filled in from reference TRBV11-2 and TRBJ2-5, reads EAGVAQSPRYKIIEKRQSVAFWCNPISGHATLYWYQQILGQGPKLLIQFQNNGVVDDSQLPKDRFSAERLKGVDSTLKIQPAKLEDSAVYLCASSLKWGGIAGGGETQYFGPGTRLLVL.

The chain's CDR3 is CASSRRGSDEQFF. CDR3 DNA sequence: TGTGCCAGCAGCCGGAGAGGGTCGGATGAGCAGTTCTTC. The chain is built from TRBV7-2 and TRBJ2-1, with D tentatively TRBD2 (5 bases). Per the germline V gene, CDR1 is SGHTA and CDR2 is FQGNSA. Deletions cut 5 bases from V and 8 bases from J, with 13 bases between. This CDR3 contains 13 residues.

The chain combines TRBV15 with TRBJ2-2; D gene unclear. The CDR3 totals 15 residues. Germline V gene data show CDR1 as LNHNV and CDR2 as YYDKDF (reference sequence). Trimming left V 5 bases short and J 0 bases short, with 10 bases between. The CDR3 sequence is CATSAVRPNTGELFF. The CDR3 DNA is TGTGCCACCAGCGCGGTTAGACCGAACACCGGGGAGCTGTTTTTT.

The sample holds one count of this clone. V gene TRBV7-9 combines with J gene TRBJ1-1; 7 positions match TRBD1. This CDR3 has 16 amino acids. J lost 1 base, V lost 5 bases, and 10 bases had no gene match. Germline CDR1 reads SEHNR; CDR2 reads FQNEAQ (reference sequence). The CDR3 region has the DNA TGTGCCAGCAGCCCATCAACCCGGACAGGGAACACTGAAGCTTTCTTT. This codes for CASSPSTRTGNTEAFF.

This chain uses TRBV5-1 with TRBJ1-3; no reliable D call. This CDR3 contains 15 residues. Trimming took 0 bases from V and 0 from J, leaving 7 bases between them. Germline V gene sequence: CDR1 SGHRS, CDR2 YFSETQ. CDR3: CASSLGPVSGNTIYF. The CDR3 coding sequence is TGCGCCAGCAGCTTGGGTCCTGTCTCTGGAAACACCATATATTTT.

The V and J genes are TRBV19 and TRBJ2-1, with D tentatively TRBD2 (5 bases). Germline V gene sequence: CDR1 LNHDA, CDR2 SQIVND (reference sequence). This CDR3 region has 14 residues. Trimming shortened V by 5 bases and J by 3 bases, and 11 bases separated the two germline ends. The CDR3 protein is CASSPSRDYNEQFF. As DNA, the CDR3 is TGTGCCAGTAGTCCTTCACGGGACTACAATGAGCAGTTCTTC.

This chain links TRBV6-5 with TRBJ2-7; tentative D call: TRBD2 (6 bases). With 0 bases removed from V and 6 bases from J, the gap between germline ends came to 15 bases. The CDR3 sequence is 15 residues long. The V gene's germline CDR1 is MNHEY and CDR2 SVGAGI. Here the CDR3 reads CASSYSSSDYPEQYF. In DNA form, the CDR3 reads TGTGCCAGCAGTTACTCCTCTTCGGACTACCCCGAGCAGTACTTC.

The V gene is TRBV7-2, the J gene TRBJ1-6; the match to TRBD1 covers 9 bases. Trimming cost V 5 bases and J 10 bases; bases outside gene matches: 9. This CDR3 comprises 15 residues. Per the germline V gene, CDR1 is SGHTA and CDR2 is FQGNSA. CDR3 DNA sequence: TGTGCCAGCAGCCCTCCACAGGGGGCCGGCTCACCCCTCCACTTT. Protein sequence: CASSPPQGAGSPLHF.

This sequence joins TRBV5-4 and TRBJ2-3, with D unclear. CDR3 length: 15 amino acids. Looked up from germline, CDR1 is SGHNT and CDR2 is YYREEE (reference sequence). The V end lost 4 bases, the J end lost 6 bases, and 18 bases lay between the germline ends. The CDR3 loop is CASSLVVTAADTQYF. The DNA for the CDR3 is TGTGCCAGCAGCCTTGTAGTGACCGCGGCGGATACGCAGTATTTT.

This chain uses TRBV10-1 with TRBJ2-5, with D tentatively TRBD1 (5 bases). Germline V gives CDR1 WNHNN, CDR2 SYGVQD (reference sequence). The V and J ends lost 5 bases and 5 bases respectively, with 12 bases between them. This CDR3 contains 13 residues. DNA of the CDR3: TGCGCCAGCAGTTTCAGGGTTGGCGAGACCCAGTACTTC. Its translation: CASSFRVGETQYF.

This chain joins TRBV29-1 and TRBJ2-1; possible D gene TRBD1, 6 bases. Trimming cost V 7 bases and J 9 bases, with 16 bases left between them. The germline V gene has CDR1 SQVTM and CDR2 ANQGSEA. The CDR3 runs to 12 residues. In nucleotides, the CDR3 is TGCAGCGCTGGGTGGGGGCCCGGTGAGCAGTTCTTC. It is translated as CSAGWGPGEQFF.

CDR3 in amino acids: CASSPRTGIDSPLHF. CDR3 in DNA: TGTGCCAGTAGTCCACGGACAGGGATCGATTCACCCCTCCACTTT. This chain uses TRBV19 with TRBJ1-6; 8 bases match TRBD1. The V and J ends lost 5 bases and 8 bases, in that order; junction bases with no gene match: 8. Per the germline V gene, CDR1 is LNHDA and CDR2 is SQIVND (reference sequence). The CDR3 is 15 amino acids.

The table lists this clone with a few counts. In nucleotides, the CDR3 is TGTGCCAGCAGCTTAGATACAGGGGACCTCTATGGCTACACCTTC. Protein: CASSLDTGDLYGYTF. The chain couples TRBV7-6 to TRBJ1-2; 7 positions agree with TRBD1. CDR3 length: 15 amino acids. Germline V CDR1 and CDR2: SGHVS, FNYEAQ. Germline trimming cut 1 base from V and 4 bases from J; bases unmatched to any gene: 6.

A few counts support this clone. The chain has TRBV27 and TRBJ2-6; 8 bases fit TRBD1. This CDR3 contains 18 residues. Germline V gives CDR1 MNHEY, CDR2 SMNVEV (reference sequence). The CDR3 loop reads CAEQGVSGKDSGANVLTF. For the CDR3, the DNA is TGTGCAGAACAGGGGGTTAGCGGAAAAGACTCTGGGGCCAACGTCCTGACTTTC.

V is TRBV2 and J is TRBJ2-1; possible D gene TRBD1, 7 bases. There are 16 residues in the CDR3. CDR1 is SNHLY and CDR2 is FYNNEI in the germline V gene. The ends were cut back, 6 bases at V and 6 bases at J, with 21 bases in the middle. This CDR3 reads CASSPDRDFGSNEQFF. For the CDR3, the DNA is TGTGCCAGCAGCCCTGACAGGGACTTCGGATCCAATGAGCAGTTCTTC. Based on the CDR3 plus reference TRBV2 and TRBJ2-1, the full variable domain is EPEVTQTPSHQVTQMGQEVILRCVPISNHLYFYWYRQILGQKVEFLVSFYNNEISEKSEIFDDQFSVERPDGSNFTLKIRSTKLEDSAMYFCASSPDRDFGSNEQFFGPGTRLTVL.

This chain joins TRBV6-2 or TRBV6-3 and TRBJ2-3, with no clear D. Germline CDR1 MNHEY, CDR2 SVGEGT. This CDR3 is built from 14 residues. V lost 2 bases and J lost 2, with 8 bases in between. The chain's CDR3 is CASSYSIDTDTQYF. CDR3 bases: TGTGCCAGCAGTTACAGCATAGACACAGATACGCAGTATTTT.